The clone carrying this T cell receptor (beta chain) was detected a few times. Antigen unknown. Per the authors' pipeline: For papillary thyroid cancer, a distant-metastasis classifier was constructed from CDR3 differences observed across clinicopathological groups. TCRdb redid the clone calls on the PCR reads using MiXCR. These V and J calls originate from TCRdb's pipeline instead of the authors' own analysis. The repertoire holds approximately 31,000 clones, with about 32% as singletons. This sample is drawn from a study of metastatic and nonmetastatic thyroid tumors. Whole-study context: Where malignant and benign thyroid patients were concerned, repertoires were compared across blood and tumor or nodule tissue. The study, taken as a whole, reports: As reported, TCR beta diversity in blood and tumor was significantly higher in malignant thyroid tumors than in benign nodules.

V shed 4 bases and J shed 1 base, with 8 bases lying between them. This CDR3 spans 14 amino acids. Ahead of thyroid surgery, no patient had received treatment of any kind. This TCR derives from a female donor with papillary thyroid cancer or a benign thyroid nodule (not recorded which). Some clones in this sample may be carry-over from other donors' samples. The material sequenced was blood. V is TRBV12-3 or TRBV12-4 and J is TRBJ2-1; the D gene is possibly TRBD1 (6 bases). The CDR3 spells CASSSTGSYNEQFF. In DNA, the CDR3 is TGTGCCAGCAGTTCGACAGGTTCCTACAATGAGCAGTTCTTC.